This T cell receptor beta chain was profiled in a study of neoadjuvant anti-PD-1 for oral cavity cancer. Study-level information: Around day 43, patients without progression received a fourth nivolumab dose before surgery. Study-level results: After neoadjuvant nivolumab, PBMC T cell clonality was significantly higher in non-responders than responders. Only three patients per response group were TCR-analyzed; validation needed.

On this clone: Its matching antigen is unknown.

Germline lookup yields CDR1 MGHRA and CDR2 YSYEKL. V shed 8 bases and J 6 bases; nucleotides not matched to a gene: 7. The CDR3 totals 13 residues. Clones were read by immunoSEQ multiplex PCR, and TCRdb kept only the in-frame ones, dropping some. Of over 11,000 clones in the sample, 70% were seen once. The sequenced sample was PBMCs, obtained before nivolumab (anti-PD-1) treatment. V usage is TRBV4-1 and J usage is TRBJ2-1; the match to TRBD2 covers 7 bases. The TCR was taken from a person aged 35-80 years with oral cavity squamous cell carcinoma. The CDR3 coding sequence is TGCGCCAGCGCCGTCGGCGGGAGCAATGAGCAGTTCTTC. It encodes CASAVGGSNEQFF.